This TCR beta chain was observed in a study of T cell changes during pregnancy in multiple sclerosis. The CDR3 consists of 12 residues. J lost 7 bases, V lost 7 bases, and 5 bases had no gene match. From germline, CDR1 is SNHLY and CDR2 FYNNEI. Sequencing was performed with immunoSEQ multiplex PCR; in TCRdb, only in-frame clones are kept and a portion is missing. Here the sample spans 73,000 or so clones, 90% being singletons. This clonotype was obtained from a female donor in good health, enrolled as a control in a pregnancy study. V and J are TRBV2 and TRBJ2-3; TRBD2 matches at 7 bases. The specimen comprised peripheral blood, sampled after pregnancy. The CDR3 spells CASTGLVNTQYF. CDR3 DNA: TGTGCCAGCACCGGACTAGTCAATACGCAGTATTTT.